What follows are 16 T cell receptor beta chains derived from one specimen sequenced in a study of T-cell memory formation after mild COVID-19. TCRdb used MiXCR to reprocess the 5' RACE reads, holding one entry per CDR3 protein. The data contain about 190,000 distinct CDR3 sequences, around 17% of them singletons. The specimen sequenced was PBMCs or a T cell subset sorted from them (not recorded which). The receptors come from an adult woman who had mild COVID-19 (a few samples of this study predate the infection). Cell type and time point are not known.

CDR3 in DNA: TGTGCCAGCAGCTTAGAAGGGGCGGCTTTCTTT. Translated, it gives CASSLEGAAFF. The chain joins TRBV7-9 to TRBJ1-1, with D tentatively TRBD1 (5 bases). V gave up 1 base and J gave up 11 bases, with 8 bases separating them. Germline loops: CDR1 SEHNR, CDR2 FQNEAQ (reference sequence). The CDR3 has 11 residues.

This clonotype has only a few counts. The chain has TRBV6-2 or TRBV6-3 and TRBJ1-2, with D maybe TRBD1 (5 bases). The CDR3 length is 16 residues. CDR1 MNHEY and CDR2 SVGEGT come from the germline V gene. V shed 0 bases and J shed 1 base, with 12 bases lying between them. This CDR3 reads CASSYSNRQGNYGYTF. The CDR3 DNA sequence: TGTGCCAGCAGTTACTCGAATCGGCAGGGTAACTATGGCTACACCTTC.

The chain has TRBV5-1 and TRBJ2-3, with D perhaps TRBD2 (6 bases). The CDR3 totals 15 residues. Per germline, CDR1 SGHRS and CDR2 YFSETQ. Trimming removed 4 bases at V and 4 bases at J, with 16 bases between. The CDR3 nucleotides read TGCGCCAGCAGCGAGGCGCCGACTAGATCAGATACGCAGTATTTT. It codes for CASSEAPTRSDTQYF.

V usage is TRBV7-8 and J usage is TRBJ2-1, with 9 bases fitting TRBD1. The CDR3 runs to 14 residues. The germline CDR1 and CDR2 sequences are SGHVS and FQNEAQ. Trimming removed 4 bases from V and 5 bases from J; junction bases left unmatched: 3. As DNA, the CDR3 is TGTGCCAGCAGCTCAGACAGGGGGGACAATGAGCAGTTCTTC. This gives the protein CASSSDRGDNEQFF.

The V gene is TRBV20-1, the J gene TRBJ2-7, with a possible D match to TRBD2 (6 bases). The CDR3 consists of 18 residues. Germline V gives CDR1 DFQATT, CDR2 SNEGSKA (reference sequence). The V and J ends lost 0 bases and 0 bases respectively, with 21 bases between them. The CDR3 reads CSAREDVWGRENSYEQYF. The CDR3 DNA sequence: TGCAGTGCTAGAGAGGATGTGTGGGGACGGGAGAACTCCTACGAGCAGTACTTC.

The V and J genes are TRBV12-3 or TRBV12-4 and TRBJ2-1; 8 bases fit TRBD2. This CDR3 region has 14 residues. V lost 6 bases to trimming and J lost 6 bases; unmatched junction nucleotides: 7. The CDR3 nucleotides read TGTGCCAGCAGGGAGCGGGGGTACGGCAATGAGCAGTTCTTC. As protein: CASRERGYGNEQFF.

This chain uses TRBV10-3 with TRBJ2-3; D ambiguous. CDR1 is ENHRY, CDR2 SYGVKD, per germline. This CDR3 spans 13 amino acids. V shed 2 bases and J shed 4 bases, with 7 bases lying between them. The CDR3 reads CAISEGRPDTQYF. The CDR3 region has the DNA TGTGCCATCAGTGAGGGCAGGCCAGATACGCAGTATTTT.

There are a few counts of this clonotype. The chain employs TRBV6-5 and TRBJ2-4; 7 nucleotides align to TRBD2. In germline, CDR1 is MNHEY, CDR2 SVGAGI. V lost 0 bases and J lost 0; bases outside the gene matches: 2. This CDR3 has 16 residues. CDR3 residues: CASSYSPGGAKNIQYF. The CDR3 DNA follows: TGTGCCAGCAGTTACTCCCCGGGGGGAGCCAAAAACATTCAGTACTTC.

At least ten counts were recorded for this clonotype. This sequence joins TRBV10-3 and TRBJ1-1; possible D gene TRBD1, 5 bases. V lost 11 bases and J lost 5, with 12 bases in between. This CDR3 is 11 amino acids long. Per the germline V gene, CDR1 is ENHRY and CDR2 is SYGVKD. The chain's CDR3 is CASSGRTEAFF. The CDR3 bases are TGTGCCTCCTCAGGGAGAACTGAAGCTTTCTTT.

This chain joins TRBV5-1 and TRBJ2-2; unclear D gene. Trimming stripped 2 bases from V and 2 bases from J, with 13 bases between. The germline V gene has CDR1 SGHRS and CDR2 YFSETQ. The CDR3 has 16 residues. CDR3 DNA sequence: TGCGCCAGCAGCTTTGAGGCAGGATTAAACACCGGGGAGCTGTTTTTT. It yields the protein CASSFEAGLNTGELFF.

This chain joins TRBV28 and TRBJ2-7; tentative D call: TRBD2 (6 bases). Germline-derived CDR1 and CDR2 are MDHEN and SYDVKM. The CDR3 runs to 16 residues. The ends were cut back, 4 bases at V and 2 bases at J, with 18 bases in the middle. The CDR3 sequence: CASSSSGTVRAYEQYF. The CDR3 nucleotides read TGTGCCAGCAGTTCCTCCGGGACTGTCCGGGCCTACGAGCAGTACTTC.

This clonotype was counted only a few times. The rearrangement links TRBV5-5 to TRBJ2-2, with 8 bases identical to TRBD2. The V gene end was trimmed by 3 bases and the J gene end by 3 bases; junction bases not matched to a gene: 10. Germline assignment: CDR1 SGHKS and CDR2 YYEKEE (reference sequence). The CDR3 extends over 17 amino acids. This chain's CDR3 is CASSWDFSGGYTGELFF. Written as DNA, the CDR3 is TGTGCCAGCAGCTGGGATTTCTCGGGGGGGTACACCGGGGAGCTGTTTTTT.

This sequence joins TRBV12-3 or TRBV12-4 and TRBJ2-2; no clear D gene. The V and J ends lost 3 bases and 4 bases respectively, with 9 bases between them. CDR3 length equals 14 residues. The CDR3 loop is CASSFLASTGELFF. In DNA, the CDR3 is TGTGCCAGCAGTTTTTTAGCTTCCACCGGGGAGCTGTTTTTT.

This clonotype has a handful of counts. V is TRBV21-1 and J is TRBJ2-3; the table assigns TRBD2, which was not confirmed against the DNA. TRBV21-1 is marked as a pseudogene. The CDR3 loop spans 20 amino acids. The CDR3 sequence is CASSKGRLAGVWMGTDTQYF. The CDR3 DNA follows: TGTGCCAGCAGCAAGGGTCGGCTAGCGGGAGTTTGGATGGGCACAGATACGCAGTATTTT.

The chain links TRBV15 to TRBJ1-2; D unresolved. Germline CDR1 LNHNV, CDR2 YYDKDF (reference sequence). This CDR3 has 12 amino acids. The V end was cut by 5 bases, the J end by 2 bases, with 6 bases between. The CDR3 DNA sequence: TGTGCCACCAGCGAAAAAAACTATGGCTACACCTTC. It specifies CATSEKNYGYTF. Full variable domain (outside the CDR3, taken from reference TRBV15 and TRBJ1-2): DAMVIQNPRYQVTQFGKPVTLSCSQTLNHNVMYWYQQKSSQAPKLLFHYYDKDFNNEADTPDNFQSRRPNTSFCFLDIRSPGLGDTAMYLCATSEKNYGYTFGSGTRLTVV.

This clonotype turned up a few times. The chain recombines TRBV5-4 with TRBJ1-5, with D uncertain. The CDR3 has 11 residues. The V end lost 2 bases, the J end lost 6 bases, and 3 bases lay between the germline ends. The V gene's germline CDR1 is SGHNT and CDR2 YYREEE (reference sequence). The CDR3 region is CASSFFQPQHF. The CDR3, as DNA: TGTGCCAGCAGCTTTTTTCAGCCCCAGCATTTT.